The 3 T cell receptor beta chains below were found in one sample sequenced in a study of T cell responses to AZD1222 COVID-19 vaccine. Repertoires were generated with immunoSEQ multiplex PCR, while TCRdb's copy carries only in-frame clones and drops some. The sample lists just under 95,000 clones, roughly 93% occurring once. Specimen: peripheral blood, collected on day 0 of AZD1222 vaccination. The source of these receptors is an adult in good health.

The chain couples TRBV6-1 to TRBJ1-3, with TRBD1 matching over 7 bases. The germline CDR1 and CDR2 sequences are MNHNS and SASEGT. V lost 4 bases to trimming and J lost 0 bases; unmatched junction nucleotides: 6. CDR3 length: 16 residues. CDR3: CASSVQGPSSGNTIYF. Written as DNA, the CDR3 is TGTGCCAGCAGTGTACAGGGGCCCTCCTCTGGAAACACCATATATTTT.

The V call is TRBV18, the J call TRBJ1-2, with D possibly TRBD1 on 6 matching bases. From germline, CDR1 is KGHSH and CDR2 LQKENI. The CDR3 runs 16 residues. Trimming took 3 bases from V and 7 from J, leaving 21 bases between them. CDR3 nucleotide sequence: TGTGCCAGCTCACCTTACACGGGACACGCCGCCTCTGGCTACACCTTC. Translated: CASSPYTGHAASGYTF.

This rearrangement joins TRBV3-1 (or the pseudogene TRBV3-2) to TRBJ1-2, with no clear D. The germline V and J ends were trimmed by 0 bases and 4 bases, with 9 bases remaining between them. The CDR3 is 14 residues long. Per germline, CDR1 LGHDT and CDR2 YNNKEL (reference sequence). CDR3 bases: TGTGCCAGCAGCCAAGAGGGCACCCCCTATGGCTACACCTTC. It encodes CASSQEGTPYGYTF.